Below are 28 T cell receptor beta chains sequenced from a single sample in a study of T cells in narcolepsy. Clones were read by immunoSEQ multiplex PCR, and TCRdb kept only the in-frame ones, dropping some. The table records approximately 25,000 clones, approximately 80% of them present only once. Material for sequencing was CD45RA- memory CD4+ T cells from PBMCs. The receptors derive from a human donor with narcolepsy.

The chain's CDR3 is CASSSRQGGSTDTQYF. CDR3 nucleotide sequence: TGCGCCAGCAGCTCCCGACAGGGCGGTAGCACAGATACGCAGTATTTT. The V gene is TRBV5-1, the J gene TRBJ2-3; 7 nucleotides align to TRBD1. V was pared by 3 bases and J by 0 bases, with 7 bases of the junction left unmatched. In germline, CDR1 is SGHRS, CDR2 YFSETQ. This CDR3 comprises 16 residues.

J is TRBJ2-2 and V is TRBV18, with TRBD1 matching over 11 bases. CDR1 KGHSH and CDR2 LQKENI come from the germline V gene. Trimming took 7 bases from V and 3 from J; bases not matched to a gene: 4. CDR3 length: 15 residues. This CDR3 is CASFPGQGDTGELFF. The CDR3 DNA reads TGTGCCAGCTTTCCGGGACAGGGGGACACCGGGGAGCTGTTTTTT.

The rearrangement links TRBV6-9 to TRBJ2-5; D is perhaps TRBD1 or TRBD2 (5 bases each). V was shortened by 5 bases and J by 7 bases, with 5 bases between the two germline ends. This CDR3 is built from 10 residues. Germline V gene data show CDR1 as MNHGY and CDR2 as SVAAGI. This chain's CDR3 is CASSGGTQYF. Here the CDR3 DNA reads TGTGCCAGCAGTGGGGGGACCCAGTACTTC.

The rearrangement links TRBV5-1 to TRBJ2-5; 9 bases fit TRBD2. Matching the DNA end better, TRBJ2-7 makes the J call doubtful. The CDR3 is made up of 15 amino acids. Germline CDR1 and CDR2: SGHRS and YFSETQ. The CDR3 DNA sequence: TGCGCCAGCAGCTTGCGCAGCGGGGGGCCCTACGAGCAGTACTTC. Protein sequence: CASSLRSGGPYEQYF.

The CDR3 region has the DNA TGTGCCAGCTCACCCGACAGGAGTAACACTGAAGCTTTCTTT. Translation: CASSPDRSNTEAFF. This chain uses TRBV18 with TRBJ1-1, with TRBD1 as a possible D gene (6 bases). Trimming shortened V by 3 bases and J by 2 bases, and 10 bases separated the two germline ends. This CDR3 has 14 residues. Germline-derived CDR1 and CDR2 are KGHSH and LQKENI.

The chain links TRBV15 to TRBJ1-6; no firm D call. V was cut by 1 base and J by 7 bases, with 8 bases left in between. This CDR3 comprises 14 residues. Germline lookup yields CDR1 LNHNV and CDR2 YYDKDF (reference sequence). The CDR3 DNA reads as TGTGCCACCAGCAGAGGGGAATCAAATTCACCCCTCCACTTT. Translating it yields CATSRGESNSPLHF.

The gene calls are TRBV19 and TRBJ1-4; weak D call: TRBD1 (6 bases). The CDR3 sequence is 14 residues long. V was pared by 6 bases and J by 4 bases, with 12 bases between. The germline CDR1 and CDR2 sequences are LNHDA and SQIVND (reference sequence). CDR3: CASSIQGGNEKLFF. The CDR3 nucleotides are TGTGCCAGTAGCATACAGGGAGGTAATGAAAAACTGTTTTTT.

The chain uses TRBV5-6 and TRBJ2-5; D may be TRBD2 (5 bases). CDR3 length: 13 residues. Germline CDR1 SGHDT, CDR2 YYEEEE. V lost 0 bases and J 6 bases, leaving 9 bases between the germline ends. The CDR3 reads CASSLAGYQTQYF. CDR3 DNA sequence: TGTGCCAGCAGCTTGGCGGGATACCAGACCCAGTACTTC.

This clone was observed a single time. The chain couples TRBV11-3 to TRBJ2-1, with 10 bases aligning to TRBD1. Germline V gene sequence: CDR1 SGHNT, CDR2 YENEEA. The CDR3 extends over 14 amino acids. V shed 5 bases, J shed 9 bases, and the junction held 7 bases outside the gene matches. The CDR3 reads CASSADRGRGEQFF. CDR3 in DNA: TGTGCCAGCAGCGCAGACAGGGGGCGAGGTGAGCAGTTCTTC.

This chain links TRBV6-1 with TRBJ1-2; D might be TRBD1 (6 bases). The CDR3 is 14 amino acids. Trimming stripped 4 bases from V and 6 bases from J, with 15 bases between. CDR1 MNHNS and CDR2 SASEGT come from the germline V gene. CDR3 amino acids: CASSVAGVTHGYTF. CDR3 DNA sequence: TGTGCCAGCAGTGTAGCAGGGGTAACCCATGGCTACACCTTC.

The CDR3 here is CASSPWGGNTEAFF. DNA for the CDR3: TGTGCCAGCAGCCCCTGGGGGGGGAACACTGAAGCTTTCTTT. This chain links TRBV27 with TRBJ1-1, with TRBD1 as a possible D gene (5 bases). Germline lookup yields CDR1 MNHEY and CDR2 SMNVEV (reference sequence). The CDR3 is 14 amino acids. Between the trimmed V and J ends, which lost 6 bases and 1 base, there was a span of 12 bases.

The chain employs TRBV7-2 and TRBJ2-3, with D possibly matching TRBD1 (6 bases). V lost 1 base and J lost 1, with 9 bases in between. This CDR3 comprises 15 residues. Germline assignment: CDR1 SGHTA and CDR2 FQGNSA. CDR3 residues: CASSLEAGGTDTQYF. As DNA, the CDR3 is TGTGCCAGCAGCTTAGAGGCAGGGGGCACAGATACGCAGTATTTT. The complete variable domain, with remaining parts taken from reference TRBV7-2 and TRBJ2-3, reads GAGVSQSPSNKVTEKGKDVELRCDPISGHTALYWYRQSLGQGLEFLIYFQGNSAPDKSGLPSDRFSAERTGGSVSTLTIQRTQQEDSAVYLCASSLEAGGTDTQYFGPGTRLTVL.

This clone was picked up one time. The CDR3 loop reads CASSPPQGVKFGYTF. CDR3 coding DNA: TGTGCCAGCTCACCCCCACAGGGGGTAAAATTTGGCTACACCTTC. The chain combines TRBV18 with TRBJ1-2; 8 bases line up with TRBD1. The V segment lost 3 bases and the J segment 7 bases; nucleotides outside the gene matches: 10. In germline, CDR1 is KGHSH, CDR2 LQKENI. The CDR3 covers 15 residues.

The DNA for the CDR3 is TGTGCCAGCATGGATGCTGGTGGGGGGCTCTCCTACGAGCAGTACTTC. Translation gives CASMDAGGGLSYEQYF. The chain recombines TRBV2 with TRBJ2-7; either TRBD1 or TRBD2 may fit D (6 bases each). The CDR3 loop spans 16 amino acids. Trimming shortened V by 7 bases and J by 0 bases, and 19 bases separated the two germline ends. In germline, CDR1 is SNHLY, CDR2 FYNNEI.

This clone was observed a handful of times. For the CDR3, the DNA is TGTGCCAGTCGACAGGTCGGAGAGACCCAGTACTTC. It encodes CASRQVGETQYF. The chain links TRBV19 to TRBJ2-5; weak D call: TRBD1 (6 bases). Germline V gene sequence: CDR1 LNHDA, CDR2 SQIVND (reference sequence). This CDR3 has 12 residues. V was trimmed by 8 bases and J by 4 bases, leaving 11 bases between them.

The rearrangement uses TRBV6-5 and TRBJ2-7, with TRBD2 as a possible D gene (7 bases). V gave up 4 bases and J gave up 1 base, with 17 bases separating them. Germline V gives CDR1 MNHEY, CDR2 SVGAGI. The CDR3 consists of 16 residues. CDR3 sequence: CASSCPGGALSYEQYF. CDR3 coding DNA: TGTGCCAGCAGTTGCCCTGGGGGGGCTCTATCCTACGAGCAGTACTTC.

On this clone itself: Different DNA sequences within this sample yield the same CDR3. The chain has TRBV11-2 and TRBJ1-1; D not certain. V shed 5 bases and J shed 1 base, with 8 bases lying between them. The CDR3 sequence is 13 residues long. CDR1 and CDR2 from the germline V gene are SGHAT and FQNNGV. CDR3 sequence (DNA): TGTGCCAGCAGCCCGCACCAGAACACTGAAGCTTTCTTT. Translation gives CASSPHQNTEAFF.

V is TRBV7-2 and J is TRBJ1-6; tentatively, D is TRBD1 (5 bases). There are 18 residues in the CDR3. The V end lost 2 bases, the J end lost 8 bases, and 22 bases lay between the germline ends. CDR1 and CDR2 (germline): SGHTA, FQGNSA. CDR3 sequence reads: CASSLSIGGWGNDSPLHF. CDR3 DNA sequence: TGTGCCAGCAGCTTAAGTATCGGGGGATGGGGTAATGATTCACCCCTCCACTTT.

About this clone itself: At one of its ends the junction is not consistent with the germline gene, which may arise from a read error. The CDR3 bases are TGTGCCAGCAGCCAAGGACTAACCCGCACAGATACGCAGTATTTT. This sequence encodes CASSQGLTRTDTQYF. This chain uses TRBV4-1 with TRBJ2-3, with TRBD2 as a possible D gene (6 bases). The CDR3 has 15 residues. The germline V gene encodes CDR1 MGHRA and CDR2 YSYEKL.

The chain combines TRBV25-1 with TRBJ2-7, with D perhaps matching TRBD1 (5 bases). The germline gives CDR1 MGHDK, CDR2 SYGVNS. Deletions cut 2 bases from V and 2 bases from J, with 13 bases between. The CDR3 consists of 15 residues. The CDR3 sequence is CASSEGRVITYEQYF. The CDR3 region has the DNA TGTGCCAGCAGTGAAGGCAGGGTGATAACCTACGAGCAGTACTTC.

In nucleotides, the CDR3 is TGTGCCAGCAGACCGGGACTAGCGGGGAAGGGGGAGCTGTTTTTT. Its translation: CASRPGLAGKGELFF. The gene calls are TRBV7-9 and TRBJ2-2; 13 bases are a match to TRBD2. The CDR3 contains 15 residues. CDR1 is SEHNR, CDR2 FQNEAQ, per germline (reference sequence). V was clipped by 6 bases and J by 8 bases; unmatched bases: 6.

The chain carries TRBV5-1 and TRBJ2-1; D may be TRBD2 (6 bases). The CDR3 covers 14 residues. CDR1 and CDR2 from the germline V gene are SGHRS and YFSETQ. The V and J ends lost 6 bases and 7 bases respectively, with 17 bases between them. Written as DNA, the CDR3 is TGCGCCAGCACCCGAGGTGAAGGGAGGAATGAGCAGTTCTTC. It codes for CASTRGEGRNEQFF. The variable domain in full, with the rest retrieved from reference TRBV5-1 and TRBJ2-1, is KAGVTQTPRYLIKTRGQQVTLSCSPISGHRSVSWYQQTPGQGLQFLFEYFSETQRNKGNFPGRFSGRQFSNSRSEMNVSTLELGDSALYLCASTRGEGRNEQFFGPGTRLTVL.

CDR3 sequence: CASSFAGTGKETQYF. CDR3 coding DNA: TGTGCCAGCAGCTTCGCCGGGACAGGGAAAGAGACCCAGTACTTC. This chain connects TRBV7-9 to TRBJ2-5; the match to TRBD1 covers 9 bases. The CDR3 consists of 15 residues. Per the germline V gene, CDR1 is SEHNR and CDR2 is FQNEAQ (reference sequence). V trimming: 3 bases; J trimming: 3 bases; junction bases outside the gene matches: 5.

The CDR3 reads CASSRPQGAGDTQYF. In DNA, the CDR3 is TGTGCCAGCAGCCGCCCACAGGGGGCAGGAGATACGCAGTATTTT. The chain combines TRBV7-9 with TRBJ2-3, with TRBD1 matching over 9 bases. The germline V gene has CDR1 SEHNR and CDR2 FQNEAQ (reference sequence). The CDR3 sequence is 15 residues long. Trimming cost V 5 bases and J 5 bases; bases outside gene matches: 8.

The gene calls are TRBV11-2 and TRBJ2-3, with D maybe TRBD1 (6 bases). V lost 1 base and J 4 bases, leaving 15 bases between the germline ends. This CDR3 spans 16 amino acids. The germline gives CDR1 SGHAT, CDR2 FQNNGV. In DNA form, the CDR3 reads TGTGCCAGCAGCTTAGTGGGACACCCTTTCCCAGATACGCAGTATTTT. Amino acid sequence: CASSLVGHPFPDTQYF.

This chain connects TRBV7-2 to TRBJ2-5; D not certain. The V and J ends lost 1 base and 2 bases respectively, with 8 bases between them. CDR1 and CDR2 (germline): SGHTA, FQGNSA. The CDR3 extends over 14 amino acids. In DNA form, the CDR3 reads TGTGCCAGCAGCTTAGTGTATGGGCAAGAGACCCAGTACTTC. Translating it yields CASSLVYGQETQYF.

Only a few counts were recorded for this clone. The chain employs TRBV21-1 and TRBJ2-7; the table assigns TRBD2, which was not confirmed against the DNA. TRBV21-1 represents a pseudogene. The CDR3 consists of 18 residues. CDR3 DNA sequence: TGTGCCAGCAGCAAAGCGCGAATACGGGCGGGGGGGCTCTACGAGCAGTACTTC. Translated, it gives CASSKARIRAGGLYEQYF.

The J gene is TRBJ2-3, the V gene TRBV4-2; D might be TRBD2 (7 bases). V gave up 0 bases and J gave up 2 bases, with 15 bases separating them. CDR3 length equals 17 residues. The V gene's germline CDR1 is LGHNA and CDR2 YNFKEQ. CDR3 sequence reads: CASSQEGGGPDTDTQYF. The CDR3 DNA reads TGTGCCAGCAGCCAAGAAGGGGGGGGCCCTGACACAGATACGCAGTATTTT.